This entry concerns a single T cell receptor beta chain. Its antigen is undetermined. Sequencing was performed with immunoSEQ multiplex PCR; in TCRdb, only in-frame clones are kept and a portion is missing. The sample lists approximately 130,000 clones, about 89% occurring once. This entry comes from a study of T cell responses to AZD1222 COVID-19 vaccine. Study results and caveats: Spike as a whole was targeted by vaccine-associated CD4 TCRs, dominant at 160-218 and 743-854. Baseline seropositives among AZD1222 recipients totaled only five or six.

Trimming took 4 bases from V and 0 from J, leaving 8 bases between them. CDR1 and CDR2 (germline): SGHRS, YFSETQ. The CDR3 length is 15 residues. V is TRBV5-1 and J is TRBJ2-6; D remains ambiguous. The input for sequencing was peripheral blood, taken 28 days after the second AZD1222 dose. The TCR comes from an adult who received the AZD1222 COVID-19 vaccine. CDR3 DNA sequence: TGCGCCAGCAGCCGACTCCTCTCTGGGGCCAACGTCCTGACTTTC. Protein: CASSRLLSGANVLTF.